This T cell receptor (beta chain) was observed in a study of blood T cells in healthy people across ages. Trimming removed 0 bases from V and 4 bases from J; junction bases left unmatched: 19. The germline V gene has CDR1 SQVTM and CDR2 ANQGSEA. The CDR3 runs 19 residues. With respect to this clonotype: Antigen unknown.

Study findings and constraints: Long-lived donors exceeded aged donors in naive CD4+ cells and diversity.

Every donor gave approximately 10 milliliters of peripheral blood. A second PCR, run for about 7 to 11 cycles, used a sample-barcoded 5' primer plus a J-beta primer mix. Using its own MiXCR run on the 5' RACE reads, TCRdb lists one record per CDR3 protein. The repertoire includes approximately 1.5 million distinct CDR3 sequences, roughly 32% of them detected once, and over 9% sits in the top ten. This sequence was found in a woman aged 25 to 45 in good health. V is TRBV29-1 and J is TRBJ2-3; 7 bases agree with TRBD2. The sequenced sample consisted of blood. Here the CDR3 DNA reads TGCAGCGTTGAAGATAGTGACCTAACTAGCGCGCAGACGGCAGATACGCAGTATTTT. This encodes CSVEDSDLTSAQTADTQYF.